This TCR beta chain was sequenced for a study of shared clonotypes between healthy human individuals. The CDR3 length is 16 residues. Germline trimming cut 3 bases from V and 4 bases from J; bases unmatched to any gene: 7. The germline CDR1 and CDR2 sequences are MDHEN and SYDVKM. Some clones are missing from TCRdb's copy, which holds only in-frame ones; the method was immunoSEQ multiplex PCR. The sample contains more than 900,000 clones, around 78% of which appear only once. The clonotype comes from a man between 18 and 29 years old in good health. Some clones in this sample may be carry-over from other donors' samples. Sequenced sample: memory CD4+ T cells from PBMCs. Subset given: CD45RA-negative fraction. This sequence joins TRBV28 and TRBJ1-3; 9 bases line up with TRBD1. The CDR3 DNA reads TGTGCCAGCAGTTTGGTACAGGGGGCGATGGGAAACACCATATATTTT. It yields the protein CASSLVQGAMGNTIYF.